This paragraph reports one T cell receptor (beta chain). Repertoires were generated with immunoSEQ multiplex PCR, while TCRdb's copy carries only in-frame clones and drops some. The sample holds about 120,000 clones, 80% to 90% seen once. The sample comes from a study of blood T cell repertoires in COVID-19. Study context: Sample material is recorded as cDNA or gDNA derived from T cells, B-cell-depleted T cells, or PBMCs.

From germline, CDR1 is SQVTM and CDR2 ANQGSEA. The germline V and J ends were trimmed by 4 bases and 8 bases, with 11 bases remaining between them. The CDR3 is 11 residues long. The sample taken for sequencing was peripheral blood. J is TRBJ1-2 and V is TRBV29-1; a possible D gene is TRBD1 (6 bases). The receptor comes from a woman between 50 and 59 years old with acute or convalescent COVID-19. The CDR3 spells CSVAPGVGYTF. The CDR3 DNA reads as TGCAGCGTTGCCCCAGGGGTCGGCTACACCTTC.